These T cell receptor beta chains were read from a single sample in a study of T cell responses to AZD1222 COVID-19 vaccine. Measured with immunoSEQ multiplex PCR; TCRdb has only the in-frame clones, and not every one. This table holds roughly 140,000 clones, 75% to 95% found once. Sequencing was performed on peripheral blood, taken 28 days after the second AZD1222 dose. These receptors all stem from an adult who received the AZD1222 COVID-19 vaccine. Each CDR3 is given with its conserved first and last residue. D genes are given only for firm matches. The listing skips clone size in some rows; elsewhere it reads once, few, many or a size class.

clone size: -
J gene: TRBJ1-1
D gene: -
V gene: TRBV5-8
CDR3 protein: CASSRQVNTEAFF
CDR3 DNA: TGTGCCAGCAGCCGTCAGGTTAACACTGAAGCTTTCTTT

clone size: -
J gene: TRBJ2-1
D gene: -
V gene: TRBV18
CDR3 protein: CASSPILSNSYNEQFF
CDR3 DNA: TGTGCCAGCTCACCGATCTTAAGCAACTCCTACAATGAGCAGTTCTTC

clone size: -
J gene: TRBJ2-7
D gene: TRBD1
V gene: TRBV25-1
CDR3 protein: CASSPTGDRGGYEQYF
CDR3 DNA: TGTGCCAGCAGTCCAACAGGGGACAGGGGAGGGTACGAGCAGTACTTC

clone size: few
J gene: TRBJ2-7
D gene: TRBD2
V gene: TRBV5-1
CDR3 protein: CASSTGTSGYEQYF
CDR3 DNA: TGCGCCAGCAGCACCGGGACTAGCGGGTACGAGCAGTACTTC

clone size: -
J gene: TRBJ2-4
D gene: -
V gene: TRBV11-2
CDR3 protein: CASSLIQGLAKNIQYF
CDR3 DNA: TGTGCCAGCAGCTTAATCCAGGGCTTAGCCAAAAACATTCAGTACTTC

clone size: -
J gene: TRBJ2-7
D gene: -
V gene: TRBV6-6
CDR3 protein: CASSFPNMGTGQYF
CDR3 DNA: TGTGCCAGCAGTTTTCCCAACATGGGAACGGGGCAGTACTTC

clone size: -
J gene: TRBJ1-1
D gene: -
V gene: TRBV6-4
CDR3 protein: CASRRDYNTEAFF
CDR3 DNA: TGTGCCAGCAGGAGGGACTACAACACTGAAGCTTTCTTT

clone size: once
J gene: TRBJ2-3
D gene: -
V gene: TRBV19
CDR3 protein: CASSISGTTDTQYF
CDR3 DNA: TGTGCCAGTAGTATCTCAGGGACCACAGATACGCAGTATTTT

clone size: -
J gene: TRBJ2-1
D gene: -
V gene: TRBV11-1
CDR3 protein: CASSRTGNYNEQFF
CDR3 DNA: TGTGCCAGCAGCCGGACGGGAAATTACAATGAGCAGTTCTTC

clone size: -
J gene: TRBJ2-1
D gene: -
V gene: TRBV5-1
CDR3 protein: CASSLSQGLVNEQFF
CDR3 DNA: TGCGCCAGCAGCTTATCACAGGGATTAGTCAATGAGCAGTTCTTC

clone size: -
J gene: TRBJ1-1
D gene: -
V gene: TRBV7-2
CDR3 protein: CASSLGGTANTEAFF
CDR3 DNA: TGTGCCAGCAGCTTAGGGGGGACGGCGAACACTGAAGCTTTCTTT

clone size: -
J gene: TRBJ2-1
D gene: -
V gene: TRBV20-1
CDR3 protein: CSASRGRPTNEQFF
CDR3 DNA: TGCAGTGCTAGTCGGGGCCGCCCAACCAATGAGCAGTTCTTC

clone size: -
J gene: TRBJ2-7
D gene: -
V gene: TRBV27
CDR3 protein: CASSYPGKEQYF
CDR3 DNA: TGTGCCAGCAGTTACCCCGGAAAGGAGCAGTACTTC

clone size: -
J gene: TRBJ2-3
D gene: -
V gene: TRBV5-1
CDR3 protein: CASSSQGTDTQYF
CDR3 DNA: TGCGCCAGCAGCTCCCAGGGAACGGATACGCAGTATTTT

clone size: -
J gene: TRBJ1-6
D gene: -
V gene: TRBV10-2
CDR3 protein: CASSNEGKDGANSPLHF
CDR3 DNA: TGCGCCAGCAGTAATGAAGGAAAAGACGGAGCGAATTCACCCCTCCACTTT

clone size: -
J gene: TRBJ1-2
D gene: TRBD1
V gene: TRBV29-1
CDR3 protein: CSVGGDRAFNYGYTF
CDR3 DNA: TGCAGCGTTGGCGGGGACAGGGCCTTTAACTATGGCTACACCTTC

clone size: -
J gene: TRBJ1-5
D gene: -
V gene: TRBV21-1
CDR3 protein: CASSTNRGYNQPQHF
CDR3 DNA: TGTGCCAGCAGCACGAACAGGGGTTACAATCAGCCCCAGCATTTT

clone size: -
J gene: TRBJ2-5
D gene: TRBD1
V gene: TRBV5-1
CDR3 protein: CASNLQGSETQYF
CDR3 DNA: TGCGCCAGCAATTTACAGGGGAGCGAGACCCAGTACTTC

clone size: once
J gene: TRBJ1-1
D gene: -
V gene: TRBV9
CDR3 protein: CASSVTYVAKNTEAFF
CDR3 DNA: TGTGCCAGCAGCGTAACATACGTCGCTAAGAACACTGAAGCTTTCTTT

clone size: few
J gene: TRBJ1-2
D gene: TRBD1
V gene: TRBV7-9
CDR3 protein: CASSLMFSDREYGYTF
CDR3 DNA: TGTGCCAGCAGCTTGATGTTTTCGGACAGGGAGTATGGCTACACCTTC

clone size: once
J gene: TRBJ2-3
D gene: TRBD2
V gene: TRBV7-8
CDR3 protein: CASSLASGRFWSSTDTQYF
CDR3 DNA: TGTGCCAGCAGCTTAGCTAGCGGGAGGTTTTGGTCTAGCACAGATACGCAGTATTTT

clone size: -
J gene: TRBJ1-4
D gene: -
V gene: TRBV7-9
CDR3 protein: CALVGAATNEKLFF
CDR3 DNA: TGTGCCCTTGTAGGGGCTGCAACTAATGAAAAACTGTTTTTT

clone size: -
J gene: TRBJ1-1
D gene: -
V gene: TRBV12-3/TRBV12-4
CDR3 protein: CASSLMGAEAFF
CDR3 DNA: TGTGCCAGCAGTTTAATGGGGGCCGAAGCTTTCTTT

clone size: once
J gene: TRBJ2-2
D gene: -
V gene: TRBV20-1
CDR3 protein: CSASVRGTGELFF
CDR3 DNA: TGCAGTGCTAGTGTACGGGGGACCGGGGAGCTGTTTTTT

clone size: -
J gene: TRBJ2-7
D gene: TRBD1
V gene: TRBV19
CDR3 protein: CASSMHAGGAYEQYF
CDR3 DNA: TGTGCCAGTAGTATGCACGCAGGGGGCGCTTACGAGCAGTACTTC

clone size: -
J gene: TRBJ2-2
D gene: TRBD1
V gene: TRBV3-1/TRBV3-2
CDR3 protein: CASSPPGQGELFTNTGELFF
CDR3 DNA: TGTGCCAGCAGCCCGCCTGGACAGGGCGAACTATTTACGAACACCGGGGAGCTGTTTTTT

clone size: once
J gene: TRBJ2-6
D gene: -
V gene: TRBV27
CDR3 protein: CASSFLGASSGANVLTF
CDR3 DNA: TGTGCCAGCAGTTTCTTAGGGGCATCCTCTGGGGCCAACGTCCTGACTTTC

clone size: -
J gene: TRBJ2-5
D gene: TRBD2
V gene: TRBV6-5
CDR3 protein: CASSYRVPGGGETQYF
CDR3 DNA: TGTGCCAGCAGTTACCGCGTCCCGGGGGGGGGAGAGACCCAGTACTTC

clone size: -
J gene: TRBJ1-4
D gene: -
V gene: TRBV3-1/TRBV3-2
CDR3 protein: CASSQEGEKLFF
CDR3 DNA: TGTGCCAGCAGCCAAGAGGGGGAAAAACTGTTTTTT

clone size: -
J gene: TRBJ1-5
D gene: -
V gene: TRBV7-2
CDR3 protein: CASSLETGRQPQHF
CDR3 DNA: TGTGCCAGCAGCTTAGAAACAGGGCGACAGCCCCAGCATTTT

clone size: -
J gene: TRBJ2-3
D gene: -
V gene: TRBV19
CDR3 protein: CASSIDPRDVPFGTDTQYF
CDR3 DNA: TGTGCCAGTAGTATAGACCCCCGGGACGTTCCCTTCGGCACAGATACGCAGTATTTT

clone size: -
J gene: TRBJ2-7
D gene: -
V gene: TRBV6-4
CDR3 protein: CASRLVWPYEQYF
CDR3 DNA: TGTGCCAGCAGACTAGTTTGGCCCTACGAGCAGTACTTC

clone size: -
J gene: TRBJ2-5
D gene: -
V gene: TRBV19
CDR3 protein: CASSNRVEETQYF
CDR3 DNA: TGTGCCAGTAGTAACAGGGTGGAAGAGACCCAGTACTTC

clone size: once
J gene: TRBJ2-1
D gene: -
V gene: TRBV3-1/TRBV3-2
CDR3 protein: CASSQVEAEQFF
CDR3 DNA: TGTGCCAGCAGCCAAGTGGAGGCTGAGCAGTTCTTC

clone size: once
J gene: TRBJ2-2
D gene: -
V gene: TRBV2
CDR3 protein: CASSDPGVTSNTGELFF
CDR3 DNA: TGTGCCAGCAGTGACCCAGGGGTTACATCGAACACCGGGGAGCTGTTTTTT

clone size: once
J gene: TRBJ1-3
D gene: -
V gene: TRBV5-1
CDR3 protein: CASRDTSSGNTIYF
CDR3 DNA: TGCGCCAGCAGGGACACTAGCTCTGGAAACACCATATATTTT

clone size: -
J gene: TRBJ2-2
D gene: -
V gene: TRBV27
CDR3 protein: CASTRLGLDTGELFF
CDR3 DNA: TGTGCCAGCACCCGCTTGGGGTTGGACACCGGGGAGCTGTTTTTT

clone size: once
J gene: TRBJ1-2
D gene: -
V gene: TRBV7-9
CDR3 protein: CASSLGGDGYTF
CDR3 DNA: TGTGCCAGCAGCTTAGGGGGCGATGGCTACACCTTC

clone size: -
J gene: TRBJ2-2
D gene: -
V gene: TRBV5-5
CDR3 protein: CASSLLADTGELFF
CDR3 DNA: TGTGCCAGCAGCTTGTTGGCGGACACCGGGGAGCTGTTTTTT

clone size: -
J gene: TRBJ1-5
D gene: TRBD1
V gene: TRBV6-5
CDR3 protein: CASSLDRYQPQHF
CDR3 DNA: TGTGCCAGCAGTCTGGACAGGTATCAGCCCCAGCATTTT

clone size: -
J gene: TRBJ2-2
D gene: TRBD1
V gene: TRBV9
CDR3 protein: CASRKGQGAGELFF
CDR3 DNA: TGTGCCAGCAGGAAGGGACAGGGGGCCGGGGAGCTGTTTTTT

clone size: -
J gene: TRBJ1-2
D gene: -
V gene: TRBV3-1/TRBV3-2
CDR3 protein: CASSQDKRVNYGYTF
CDR3 DNA: TGTGCCAGCAGCCAAGATAAAAGAGTGAACTATGGCTACACCTTC

clone size: -
J gene: TRBJ1-1
D gene: -
V gene: TRBV19
CDR3 protein: CASSIGPGLNTEAFF
CDR3 DNA: TGTGCCAGTAGTATAGGGCCAGGGTTGAACACTGAAGCTTTCTTT

clone size: -
J gene: TRBJ1-2
D gene: -
V gene: TRBV19
CDR3 protein: CASSIPDINPSNYGYTF
CDR3 DNA: TGTGCCAGTAGTATCCCCGACATCAATCCCTCCAACTATGGCTACACCTTC

clone size: -
J gene: TRBJ2-2
D gene: -
V gene: TRBV9
CDR3 protein: CASRSANTGELFF
CDR3 DNA: TGTGCCAGCAGGTCAGCTAACACCGGGGAGCTGTTTTTT

clone size: -
J gene: TRBJ1-4
D gene: -
V gene: TRBV24-1
CDR3 protein: CATSDLSQGVKGTNEKLFF
CDR3 DNA: TGTGCCACCAGTGATTTGTCCCAGGGCGTAAAGGGTACTAATGAAAAACTGTTTTTT

clone size: once
J gene: TRBJ1-1
D gene: TRBD1
V gene: TRBV19
CDR3 protein: CASRLMTGAGTEAFF
CDR3 DNA: TGTGCCAGTAGACTAATGACAGGGGCTGGCACTGAAGCTTTCTTT

clone size: once
J gene: TRBJ2-7
D gene: -
V gene: TRBV24-1
CDR3 protein: CATSDVDQDEQYF
CDR3 DNA: TGTGCCACCAGTGATGTGGATCAGGACGAGCAGTACTTC

clone size: -
J gene: TRBJ1-5
D gene: -
V gene: TRBV28
CDR3 protein: CASTPGGSNQPQHF
CDR3 DNA: TGTGCCAGCACCCCCGGTGGTAGCAATCAGCCCCAGCATTTT

clone size: -
J gene: TRBJ1-2
D gene: -
V gene: TRBV27
CDR3 protein: CASSQTLTGGYTF
CDR3 DNA: TGTGCCAGCAGTCAAACACTGACGGGTGGCTACACCTTC

clone size: -
J gene: TRBJ1-2
D gene: -
V gene: TRBV12-5
CDR3 protein: CASGFVDLTF
CDR3 DNA: TGTGCTAGTGGTTTTGTGGATCTCACCTTC

clone size: -
J gene: TRBJ1-1
D gene: -
V gene: TRBV5-1
CDR3 protein: CASSLSANTEAFF
CDR3 DNA: TGCGCCAGCAGCTTATCAGCAAACACTGAAGCTTTCTTT

clone size: -
J gene: TRBJ2-3
D gene: -
V gene: TRBV6-5
CDR3 protein: CASSYSGLSTDTQYF
CDR3 DNA: TGTGCCAGCAGTTATTCGGGACTTAGCACAGATACGCAGTATTTT

clone size: -
J gene: TRBJ2-7
D gene: TRBD2
V gene: TRBV19
CDR3 protein: CASNPGLAVYEQYF
CDR3 DNA: TGTGCCAGTAATCCGGGACTAGCGGTTTACGAGCAGTACTTC

clone size: -
J gene: TRBJ1-3
D gene: -
V gene: TRBV4-1
CDR3 protein: CASSQMLGVGSSGNTIYF
CDR3 DNA: TGCGCCAGCAGCCAAATGTTGGGTGTGGGGAGCTCTGGAAACACCATATATTTT